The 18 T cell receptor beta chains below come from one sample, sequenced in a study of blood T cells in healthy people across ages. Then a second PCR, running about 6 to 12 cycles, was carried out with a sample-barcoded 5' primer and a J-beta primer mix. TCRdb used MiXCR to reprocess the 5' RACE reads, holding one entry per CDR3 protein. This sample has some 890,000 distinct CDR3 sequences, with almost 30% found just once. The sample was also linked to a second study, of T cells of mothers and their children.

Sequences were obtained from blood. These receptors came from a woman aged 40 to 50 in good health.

CDR3 sequence (DNA): TGTGCCAGCAGTTGGGGTGCTGTGGGGGGCTACACCTTC. This translates into CASSWGAVGGYTF. The gene calls are TRBV28 and TRBJ1-2; D call uncertain. CDR3 length equals 13 residues. Germline CDR1 reads MDHEN; CDR2 reads SYDVKM. The V and J ends lost 4 bases and 8 bases respectively, with 14 bases between them.

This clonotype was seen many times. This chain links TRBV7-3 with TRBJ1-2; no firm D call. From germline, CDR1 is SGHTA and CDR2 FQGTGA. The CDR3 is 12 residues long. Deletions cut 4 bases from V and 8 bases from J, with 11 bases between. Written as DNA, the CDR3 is TGTGCCAGCAGCTCGGGAGAGGAGGGCTACACCTTC. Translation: CASSSGEEGYTF. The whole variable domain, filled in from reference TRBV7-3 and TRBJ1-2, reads GAGVSQTPSNKVTEKGKYVELRCDPISGHTALYWYRQSLGQGPEFLIYFQGTGAADDSGLPNDRFFAVRPEGSVSTLKIQRTERGDSAVYLCASSSGEEGYTFGSGTRLTVV.

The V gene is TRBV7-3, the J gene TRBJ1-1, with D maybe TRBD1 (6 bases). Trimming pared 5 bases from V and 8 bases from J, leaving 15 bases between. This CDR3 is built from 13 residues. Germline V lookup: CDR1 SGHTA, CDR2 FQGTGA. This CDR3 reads CASSPDRGGEAFF. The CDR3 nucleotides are TGTGCCAGCAGCCCAGATAGGGGGGGCGAAGCTTTCTTT.

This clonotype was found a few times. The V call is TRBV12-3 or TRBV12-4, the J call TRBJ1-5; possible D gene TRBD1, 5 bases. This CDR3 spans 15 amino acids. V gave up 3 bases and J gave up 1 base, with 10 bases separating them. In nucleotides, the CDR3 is TGTGCCAGCAGTTTGGTGGGGGAAAGCAATCAGCCCCAGCATTTT. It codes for CASSLVGESNQPQHF.

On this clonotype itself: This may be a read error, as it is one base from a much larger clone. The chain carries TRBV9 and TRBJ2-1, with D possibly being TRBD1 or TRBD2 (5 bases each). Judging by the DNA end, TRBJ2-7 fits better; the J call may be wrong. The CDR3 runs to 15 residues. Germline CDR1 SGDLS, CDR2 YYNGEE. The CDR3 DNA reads TGTGCCAGCGCCCGGGACGGTAGCTCCTACAATGAGCAGTACTTC. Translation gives CASARDGSSYNEQYF.

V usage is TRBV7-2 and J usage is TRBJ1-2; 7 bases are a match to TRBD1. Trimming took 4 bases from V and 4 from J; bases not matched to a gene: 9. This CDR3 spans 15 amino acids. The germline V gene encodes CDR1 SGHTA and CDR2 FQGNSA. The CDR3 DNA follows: TGTGCCAGCAGCTCAGGGACAGTACTTAGCTATGGCTACACCTTC. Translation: CASSSGTVLSYGYTF.

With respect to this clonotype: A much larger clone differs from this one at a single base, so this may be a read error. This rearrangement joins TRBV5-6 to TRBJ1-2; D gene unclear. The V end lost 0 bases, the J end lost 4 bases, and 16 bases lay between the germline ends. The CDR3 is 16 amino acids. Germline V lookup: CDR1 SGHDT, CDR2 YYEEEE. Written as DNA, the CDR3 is TGTGCCAGCAGCTTGGCCGGACCCACCCGGCCCTATGGCTACACCTTC. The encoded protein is CASSLAGPTRPYGYTF.

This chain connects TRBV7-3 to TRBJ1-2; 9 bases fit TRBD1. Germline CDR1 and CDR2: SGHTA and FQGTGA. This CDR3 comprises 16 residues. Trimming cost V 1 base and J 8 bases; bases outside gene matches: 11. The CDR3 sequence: CASSLSRGTGNGGYTF. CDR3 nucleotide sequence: TGTGCCAGCAGCTTAAGTCGAGGGACAGGGAACGGGGGCTACACCTTC.

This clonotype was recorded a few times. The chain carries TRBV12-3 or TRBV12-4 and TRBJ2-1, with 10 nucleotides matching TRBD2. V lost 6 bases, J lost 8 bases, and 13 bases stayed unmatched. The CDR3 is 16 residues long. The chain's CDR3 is CASRPLAGGVLDEQFF. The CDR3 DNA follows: TGTGCCAGCAGACCATTAGCGGGGGGCGTGTTGGATGAGCAGTTCTTC.

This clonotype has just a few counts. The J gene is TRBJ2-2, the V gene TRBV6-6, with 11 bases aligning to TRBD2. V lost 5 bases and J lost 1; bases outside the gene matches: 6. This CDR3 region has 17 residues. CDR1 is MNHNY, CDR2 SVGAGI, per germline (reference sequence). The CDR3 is CASSQPGLAENTGELFF. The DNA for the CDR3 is TGTGCCAGCAGTCAGCCGGGACTAGCGGAGAACACCGGGGAGCTGTTTTTT.

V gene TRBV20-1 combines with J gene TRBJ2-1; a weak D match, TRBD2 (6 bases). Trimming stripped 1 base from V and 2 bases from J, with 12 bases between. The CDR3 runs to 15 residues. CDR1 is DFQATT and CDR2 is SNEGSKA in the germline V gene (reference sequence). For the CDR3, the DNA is TGCAGTGCTAGAGGTGGGGACTTAGCCTACAATGAGCAGTTCTTC. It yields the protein CSARGGDLAYNEQFF.

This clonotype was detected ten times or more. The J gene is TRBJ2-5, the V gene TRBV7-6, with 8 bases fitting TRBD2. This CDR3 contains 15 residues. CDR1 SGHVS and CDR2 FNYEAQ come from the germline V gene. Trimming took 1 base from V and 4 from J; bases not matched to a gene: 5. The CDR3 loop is CASSLVPRGGETQYF. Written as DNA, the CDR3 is TGTGCCAGCAGCTTAGTCCCACGGGGGGGAGAGACCCAGTACTTC.

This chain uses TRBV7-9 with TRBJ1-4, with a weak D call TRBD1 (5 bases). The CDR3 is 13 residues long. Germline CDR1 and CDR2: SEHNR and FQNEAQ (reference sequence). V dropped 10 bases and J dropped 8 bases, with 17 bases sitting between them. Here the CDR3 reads CAIKGQGDEKLFF. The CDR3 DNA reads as TGTGCCATTAAGGGGCAGGGAGACGAAAAACTGTTTTTT.

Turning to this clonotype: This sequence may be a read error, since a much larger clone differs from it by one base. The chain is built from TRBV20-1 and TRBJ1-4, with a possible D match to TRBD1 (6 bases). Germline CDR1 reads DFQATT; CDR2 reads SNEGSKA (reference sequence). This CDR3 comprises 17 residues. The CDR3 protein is CSARAPGGGAPNEKRFF. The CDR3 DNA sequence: TGCAGTGCTAGAGCTCCCGGGGGGGGCGCGCCTAATGAAAAACGGTTTTTT.

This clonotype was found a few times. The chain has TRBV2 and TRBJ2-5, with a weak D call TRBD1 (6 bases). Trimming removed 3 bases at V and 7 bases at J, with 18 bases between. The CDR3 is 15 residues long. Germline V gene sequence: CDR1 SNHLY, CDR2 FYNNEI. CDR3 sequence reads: CASSEVPGPQGTQYF. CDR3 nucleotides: TGTGCCAGCAGTGAGGTCCCAGGACCACAGGGGACCCAGTACTTC.

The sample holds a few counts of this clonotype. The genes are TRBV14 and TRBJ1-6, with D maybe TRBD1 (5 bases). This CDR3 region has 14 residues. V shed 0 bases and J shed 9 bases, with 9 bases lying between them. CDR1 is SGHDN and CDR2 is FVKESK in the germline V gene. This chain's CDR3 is CASSQEVGASPLHF. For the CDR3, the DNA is TGTGCCAGCAGCCAAGAGGTTGGGGCTTCACCCCTCCACTTT.

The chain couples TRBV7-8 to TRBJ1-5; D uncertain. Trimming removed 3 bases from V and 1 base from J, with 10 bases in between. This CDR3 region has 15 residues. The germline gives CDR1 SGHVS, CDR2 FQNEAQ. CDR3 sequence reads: CASSLSAVSNQPQHF. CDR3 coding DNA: TGTGCCAGCAGCTTGAGTGCGGTCAGCAATCAGCCCCAGCATTTT.

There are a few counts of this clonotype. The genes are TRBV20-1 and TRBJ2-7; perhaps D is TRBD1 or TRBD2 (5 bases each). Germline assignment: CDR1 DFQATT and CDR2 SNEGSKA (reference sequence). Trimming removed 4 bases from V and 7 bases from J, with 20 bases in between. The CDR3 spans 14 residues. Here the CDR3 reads CSATRVLGVNEQYF. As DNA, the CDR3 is TGCAGTGCTACCCGGGTCCTGGGGGTCAATGAGCAGTACTTC.